The 28 T cell receptor delta chains listed next were all sequenced from one sample in a study of gamma-delta chains in newborns, infants, children. TCRdb reanalysed the reads with CATT. The table has 2,000 to 3,000 delta-chain clones, over 6.5% seen once. The specimen was blood. These receptors were obtained from a child who was a newborn, infant or young child, either healthy, febrile or measles-vaccinated (not recorded which).

Comments on this clone: The junction differs from germline at one of its ends, possibly a read error. V and J are TRDV2 and TRDJ3; TRDD3 matches 12 bases. The CDR3 runs 16 residues. CDR1 is GEAIGNYY and CDR2 is EKD in the germline V gene. The CDR3 spells CAWDLLGDTQTRKMFF. CDR3 bases: TGTGCCTGGGACTTACTGGGGGATACTCAGACCCGAAAGATGTTTTTC.

The table lists this clone with a few counts. This DNA's translation differs at residue 3 from TCRdb's protein, which comes from a much larger clone; a read error is likely, and the protein shown is translated from the DNA. The chain carries TRDV2 and TRDJ3, with D tentatively TRDD3 (6 bases). The CDR3 loop spans 19 amino acids. Germline assignment: CDR1 GEAIGNYY and CDR2 EKD. The CDR3 protein is CAYDDLGSPSSWDTRQMFF. DNA of the CDR3: TGTGCCTATGACGACCTGGGGTCCCCGAGCTCCTGGGACACCCGACAGATGTTTTTC.

Comments on this clone: Germline and junction disagree at one end, which may indicate a read error. Within the sample, other DNA sequences also encode this same CDR3. The chain links TRDV2 to TRDJ3, with D possibly TRDD3 on 6 matching bases. This CDR3 is 19 amino acids long. Germline loops: CDR1 GEAIGNYY, CDR2 EKD. DNA of the CDR3: TGTGCCTGTGACACCGTAGGCGGGATCGGGGACTGGGACGCCCGACAGATGTTCTTC. Its translation: CACDTVGGIGDWDARQMFF.

For this clone: A much larger clone differs from this one at a single base, so this may be a read error. V and J are TRDV1 and TRDJ1; a weak D match, TRDD2 (7 bases). V was pared by 3 bases and J by 6 bases, with 38 bases between. Germline-derived CDR1 and CDR2 are TSWWSYY and QGS. This CDR3 has 22 residues. The CDR3 nucleotides read TGTGCTCTTGGGGACGTCTACTTCCTAGGGAGCTCGTTTGGGGATCCACCTTATAAACTCATCTTT. Its translation is CALGDVYFLGSSFGDPPYKLIF.

As to this clone: A far bigger clonotype differs at one base, so this is likely a read error. The gene calls are TRDV2 and TRDJ2; the match to TRDD2 covers 7 bases. Germline V lookup: CDR1 GEAIGNYY, CDR2 EKD. After removal of 3 bases from V and 1 base from J, the junction contained 10 bases not matched to a gene. This CDR3 is built from 17 residues. Written as DNA, the CDR3 is TGTGCCTGTGACGGCGCTGGCCCTTCCTTTTTGACAGCACAACTCTTCTTT. Translation: CACDGAGPSFLTAQLFF.

This clone was found a few times. The amino acid sequence in TCRdb belongs to a much larger clone and departs from this DNA's translation at residue 4, likely a sequencing read error; the sequence shown is translated from the DNA. The sample holds other DNA sequences that translate to the same CDR3. The chain recombines TRDV2 with TRDJ2; 8 bases match TRDD3. There are 17 residues in the CDR3. V lost 5 bases to trimming and J lost 4 bases; unmatched junction nucleotides: 14. Germline CDR1 GEAIGNYY, CDR2 EKD. The CDR3 loop reads CACGSLLGAPPTAQLFF. The CDR3 DNA sequence: TGTGCCTGTGGCTCACTACTGGGGGCTCCTCCGACAGCACAACTCTTCTTT.

Within the sample, this clone is large. The same CDR3 arises from other DNA sequences in this sample as well. The genes are TRDV2 and TRDJ3, with 9 bases identical to TRDD3. The CDR3 is 20 amino acids. CDR1 GEAIGNYY and CDR2 EKD come from the germline V gene. The trim removed 3 bases at V and 0 bases at J, leaving 11 bases unmatched. CDR3 in DNA: TGTGCCTGTGACCCTACTGGGGGACTACCCAGCTCCTGGGACACCCGACAGATGTTTTTC. It is translated as CACDPTGGLPSSWDTRQMFF.

V gene TRDV2 combines with J gene TRDJ1, with 8 bases lining up with TRDD3. The V segment lost 3 bases and the J segment 9 bases; nucleotides outside the gene matches: 14. The CDR3 runs 15 residues. Looked up from germline, CDR1 is GEAIGNYY and CDR2 is EKD. CDR3 loop: CACDWILGARDQLIF. In nucleotides, the CDR3 is TGTGCCTGTGACTGGATACTGGGGGCTAGAGATCAACTCATCTTT.

A remark on this clone: The protein given in TCRdb and the translation of the DNA differ at residue 3, and the sequence presented here derives from the DNA. The chain is built from TRDV2 and TRDJ2, with TRDD3 identical over 12 bases. Germline lookup yields CDR1 GEAIGNYY and CDR2 EKD. CDR3 size: 16 residues. Here the CDR3 DNA reads TGTGCCTGGGACTCACTGGGGGATACTTTGACAGCAAAACTCTTCTTT. It yields the protein CAWDSLGDTLTAKLFF.

Concerning this clone: TCRdb's listed protein matches a much larger clone and diverges from this DNA's translation at residue 10, likely through a read error; the protein shown comes from the DNA. The chain combines TRDV2 with TRDJ3, with no clear D. From germline, CDR1 is GEAIGNYY and CDR2 EKD. This CDR3 has 17 residues. CDR3 coding DNA: TGTGCCTGTGACACCCTACTGAGCTCCCGGGACACCCGACAGATGTTTTTC. Translating it yields CACDTLLSSRDTRQMFF.

This clone was recorded a few times. The TCRdb record carries a much larger clone's protein, which differs from this DNA's translation at residue 15; a read error is the likely cause, and the protein listed here is the DNA translation. V is TRDV2 and J is TRDJ3; possible D gene TRDD3, 5 bases. Germline CDR1 is GEAIGNYY and CDR2 is EKD. This CDR3 is built from 18 residues. Written as DNA, the CDR3 is TGTGCCTGTGACACCGCGGGGGTTAGCTCCTGGGACACCCGAAAGATGTTTTTC. Translating gives CACDTAGVSSWDTRKMFF.

For this clone: A read error likely explains why the TCRdb protein, taken from a much larger clone, differs from this DNA's translation at residue 7; the protein shown is translated from the DNA. CDR3: CACDAVSTGGYDWDTRQMFF. The CDR3 bases are TGTGCCTGTGACGCGGTGAGTACTGGGGGATACGACTGGGACACCCGACAGATGTTTTTC. The chain carries TRDV2 and TRDJ3; 13 nucleotides match TRDD3. J lost 3 bases, V lost 3 bases, and 10 bases had no gene match. Germline V lookup: CDR1 GEAIGNYY, CDR2 EKD. The CDR3 has 20 amino acids.

This clone was observed a handful of times. The protein given by TCRdb reflects a much larger clone and differs at residue 15 from this DNA's translation, likely from a read error; the protein shown is the DNA's translation. The V and J genes are TRDV1 and TRDJ1; TRDD3 agrees at 8 bases. Germline CDR1 is TSWWSYY and CDR2 is QGS. CDR3 length: 18 amino acids. The CDR3 loop reads CALGEIWGTRYYTDELIF. For the CDR3, the DNA is TGTGCTCTTGGGGAAATCTGGGGGACGCGATATTACACCGATGAACTCATCTTT.

Of note for this clone: This sequence may be a read error, since a much larger clone differs from it by one base. Within the sample, other DNA sequences also encode this same CDR3. This chain joins TRDV2 and TRDJ3, with 11 bases that match TRDD3. The J segment lost 0 bases and the V segment lost 4 bases, leaving 10 bases of the junction unmatched. This CDR3 region has 20 residues. In germline, CDR1 is GEAIGNYY, CDR2 EKD. As DNA, the CDR3 is TGTGCCTGTGATCCTTTACTGGGGGATAAAAGCTCCTGGGACACCCGACAGATGTTTTTC. This codes for CACDPLLGDKSSWDTRQMFF.

On this clone itself: Since a much larger clone is just one base distant, this may be a read error. Other nucleotide sequences from this sample produce the same CDR3. CDR3 bases: TGTGCCTGTGACACCGTACTGGGGGATCCAAGCTCCTGGGACACCCGGCAGATGTTTTTC. Its protein is CACDTVLGDPSSWDTRQMFF. The gene calls are TRDV2 and TRDJ3; 10 bases are shared with TRDD3. This CDR3 comprises 20 residues. Germline lookup yields CDR1 GEAIGNYY and CDR2 EKD.

About this clone: TCRdb records a much larger clone's protein for this DNA, with a difference at residue 4 that likely arises from a read error; the protein given is the translation of the DNA. The J gene is TRDJ3, the V gene TRDV2; D is unresolved. There are 17 residues in the CDR3. Between the trimmed V and J ends, which lost 5 bases and 2 bases, there was a span of 15 bases. Per germline, CDR1 GEAIGNYY and CDR2 EKD. CDR3 DNA sequence: TGTGCCTGTGGCACAATCGGACCGGCCTGGGACACCCGACAGATGTTTTTC. This encodes CACGTIGPAWDTRQMFF.

This clone occurred a few times. A single base separates this from a much larger clone, so it may be a read error. The CDR3 region is CACDTVGGPSSWDTRKMFF. The CDR3, as DNA: TGTGCCTGTGACACGGTGGGGGGGCCGAGCTCCTGGGACACCCGAAAGATGTTTTTC. The chain is built from TRDV2 and TRDJ3; the D gene is possibly TRDD3 (6 bases). Germline CDR1 reads GEAIGNYY; CDR2 reads EKD. This CDR3 is built from 19 residues.

A note on this clone: A far larger clone differs by one base, so this is likely a read error. V usage is TRDV2 and J usage is TRDJ1; the match to TRDD3 covers 7 bases. V shed 3 bases and J 0 bases; nucleotides not matched to a gene: 6. CDR1 GEAIGNYY and CDR2 EKD come from the germline V gene. The CDR3 length is 15 residues. The CDR3 sequence: CACDYFLGDTDKLIF. The CDR3 region has the DNA TGTGCCTGTGACTATTTCCTGGGGGACACCGATAAACTCATCTTT.

On this clone: A far larger clone is just one base off, so this is likely a read error. This same CDR3 is encoded by further DNA sequences in the sample. The CDR3 loop reads CACDTLGDSSWDTRQMFF. DNA of the CDR3: TGTGCCTGCGACACCTTGGGGGATAGCTCCTGGGACACCCGACAGATGTTTTTC. The chain links TRDV2 to TRDJ3; 9 bases fit TRDD3. The CDR3 runs 18 residues. Germline V CDR1 and CDR2: GEAIGNYY, EKD.

This clone has a handful of counts. TCRdb's listed protein matches a much larger clone and diverges from this DNA's translation at residue 4, likely through a read error; the protein shown comes from the DNA. The J gene is TRDJ1, the V gene TRDV2; D perhaps matches TRDD1 (5 bases). CDR1 GEAIGNYY and CDR2 EKD come from the germline V gene. The CDR3 is 18 amino acids. The CDR3 protein is CACGTVRNRLRETDKLIF. The CDR3 region has the DNA TGTGCCTGTGGCACCGTTAGGAATAGACTGAGAGAGACCGATAAACTCATCTTT.

This clone was detected only a few times. The TCRdb protein, from a much larger clone, departs from this DNA's translation at residue 9, likely by read error; the protein shown derives from the DNA. The rearrangement uses TRDV2 and TRDJ1; TRDD3 agrees at 8 bases. Losses at the gene ends were 1 base for V and 1 base for J; bases not matched to a gene: 4. The CDR3 is 15 amino acids. Germline V gives CDR1 GEAIGNYY, CDR2 EKD. The CDR3 DNA follows: TGTGCCTGTGACACTCTGGGGGAATGCACCGATAAACTCATCTTT. Its protein product is CACDTLGECTDKLIF.

To note about this clone: This DNA's translation and the protein TCRdb lists, from a much larger clone, do not match at residue 6, likely due to a read error; the protein shown is translated from the DNA. The gene calls are TRDV2 and TRDJ3; 13 bases agree with TRDD3. With 0 bases clipped from V and 2 bases from J, the junction kept 3 bases outside the gene matches. The length of the CDR3 is 19 residues. Germline lookup yields CDR1 GEAIGNYY and CDR2 EKD. The CDR3 DNA follows: TGTGCCTGTGACACCGCTACTGGGGGATACGCCTGGGACACCCGACAGATGTTTTTC. This sequence encodes CACDTATGGYAWDTRQMFF.

This clone was found a few times. It differs at one base from a far larger clone, so likely a read error. The V and J genes are TRDV2 and TRDJ3; TRDD3 matches at 8 bases. Germline values: CDR1 GEAIGNYY, CDR2 EKD. The CDR3 is 21 residues long. For the CDR3, the DNA is TGTGCCTGTGACACCGTACTGGGGGCTATCCCCAGCTCCTGGGACACCCGACAGGTGTTTTTC. Encoded protein: CACDTVLGAIPSSWDTRQVFF.

This clone is large (0.1 to 1%). Other DNA sequences within the sample encode an identical CDR3. The rearrangement joins TRDV2 to TRDJ3; 7 bases are shared with TRDD3. In germline, CDR1 is GEAIGNYY, CDR2 EKD. With V trimmed by 3 bases and J by 1 base, 5 bases remained unmatched. The CDR3 length is 17 residues. The CDR3 nucleotides are TGTGCCTGTGACGGGATACCGGGATCCTGGGACACCCGACAGATGTTTTTC. Its protein is CACDGIPGSWDTRQMFF.

This clone was detected a few times. Since a far larger clone is one base different, this is likely a read error. The V call is TRDV2, the J call TRDJ3, with 9 positions matching TRDD3. This CDR3 spans 19 amino acids. CDR1 and CDR2 (germline): GEAIGNYY, EKD. Trimming removed 3 bases from V and 0 bases from J; junction bases left unmatched: 8. Here the CDR3 DNA reads TGTGCCTGTGACGGACCGGGGGATACCAGCTCCTGGGACACCCGACAGATGTTTTTC. It is translated as CACDGPGDTSSWDTRQMFF.

On this clone itself: The amino acid sequence in TCRdb belongs to a much larger clone and departs from this DNA's translation at residue 7, likely a sequencing read error; the sequence shown is translated from the DNA. This chain links TRDV2 with TRDJ3, with 8 bases fitting TRDD3. Germline values: CDR1 GEAIGNYY, CDR2 EKD. V was clipped by 3 bases and J by 0 bases; unmatched bases: 12. The CDR3 has 20 residues. Here the CDR3 reads CACDPLPGDKSSWDTRQMFF. In DNA, the CDR3 is TGTGCCTGTGACCCTTTACCGGGGGATAAAAGCTCCTGGGACACCCGACAGATGTTTTTC.

The table lists this clone with a few counts. This may arise from a read error, as a much more abundant clone is one base away. The V and J genes are TRDV1 and TRDJ1; 8 positions match TRDD3. Per the germline V gene, CDR1 is TSWWSYY and CDR2 is QGS. This CDR3 has 15 amino acids. V dropped 8 bases and J dropped 0; count of bases not matched to a gene: 8. CDR3 bases: TGTGCTCTTTTCCAGCACTGGGGGTACACCGATAAACTCATCTTT. Protein sequence: CALFQHWGYTDKLIF.

To note about this clone: This could be a read error, since a much larger clone is one nucleotide away. The genes are TRDV2 and TRDJ2; 8 nucleotides match TRDD3. Germline CDR1 is GEAIGNYY and CDR2 is EKD. The CDR3 covers 17 residues. V shed 3 bases, J shed 6 bases, and the junction held 14 bases outside the gene matches. CDR3 coding DNA: TGTGCCTGTGACTCACTACTGGGGGCTCCTCCGCCAGCACAACTCTTCTTT. Protein: CACDSLLGAPPPAQLFF.